This TCR beta chain is from a study of neurological immune-mediated disorders (dated by TCRdb to about 2019). About the study as a whole: Among the 35 or so multiple sclerosis patients, roughly 31 had relapsing-remitting MS and 3 had secondary progressive MS. The study compared peripheral blood TCR-beta repertoires of HTLV-I-associated myelopathy (HAM/TSP) patients, multiple sclerosis patients and healthy controls using UMI-based sequencing. Alongside PBMC samples, the set of more than 80 TCR-beta libraries contained longitudinal samples, technical triplicates, and paired CD4+ and CD8+ T-cell subsets that had been sorted. The cohort included approximately 68 subjects: approximately 15 with HAM/TSP, some 34 with multiple sclerosis, and 20 or so healthy controls. Points the paper makes about the study in general: Repertoires from 18 of 34 MS patients were grouped by phylogenetic analysis into a cluster of related CDR3 sequences, suggesting a possible repertoire-level signature. TCR clonal expansion was highest in HAM/TSP patients and lowest in MS patients, with MS patients falling below even healthy controls. No association of the MS cluster with clinical or MRI features was observed, and the need for larger cohorts was stated by the authors. Across subjects, expanded clones never shared an identical CDR3 amino acid sequence, which suggests that the TCR-beta repertoires in every group were private.

cDNA synthesis used template-switch 5'RACE with a primer carrying a 10-nucleotide random unique molecular identifier tagging each TCR transcript. Over 190 million TCR-beta sequences, covering 15-18 subjects, were produced in each sequencing run. The RNeasy kit was used to extract total RNA. The KAPA Real-time Library Amplification kit was used to amplify TCR-beta VDJ regions with primers for the TCR constant region and the 5'RACE anchor. A first PCR added sample indexes and Illumina adaptors, and a second PCR then raised library yield. After Ampure bead purification, the roughly 650 bp TCR product was size-selected on a 2% E-gel SizeSelection system. Before pooling, library quality was checked on a Bioanalyzer, concentration was measured with Qubit, and libraries were quantified with the Kapa Library Quantification kit. Libraries were sequenced paired-end 2 x 150 bp on an Illumina HiSeq 2500. To increase sequence diversity, about 25-31% phiX was spiked into each library pool. In the paper's pipeline: Quality-filtered reads were processed with the UMI-based MiGEC pipeline, and over 75% of raw TCR sequences were removed by the MiGEC pipeline during error correction. VDJ genes were aligned to IMGT germline references, and clonotypes were defined by unique CDR3 amino acid sequence plus V-J genes. VDJtools evaluated clonal expansion, Shannon diversity and CDR3 relatedness (CalcPairwiseDistances, ClusterSamples); CLCbio workbench built phylogenetic trees. A clone was classed as expanded if it had 8 or more unique UMIs, a cutoff based on coefficient-of-variation modelling across technical triplicates. TCRdb reworked the public reads: Q25 trimming with fastp, MiXCR clone assembly, productive beta chains retained. CDR3 protein sequences are deduplicated, and each keeps its most common genes and DNA. In this record, the V and J calls reflect TCRdb's handling and not the investigators' own analysis. The table for this sample lists tens of thousands of distinct CDR3 sequences; 4.5% of them were counted only once. 6.9% of the sample belongs to the ten largest clones.

This clonotype was found many times. Its cognate antigen has yet to be identified. No base-level quality is on record; no much larger clone is a single base apart. V loses 4 bases, J loses 4 bases, and the germline ends lie 17 bases apart. CDR1 and CDR2, looked up from the germline V gene, are SGDLS and YYNGEE. There are 15 amino acids in the CDR3, from cysteine to phenylalanine inclusive. This entry keeps only the CDR3 DNA: 45 bases, framed from base 1. For unsorted PBMC libraries, 2 million PBMCs were used after storage in RNAlater at -80 degrees C until RNA extraction. Multiple sclerosis patients were enrolled in a US clinical protocol evaluating disease progression by magnetic resonance imaging. PBMCs were separated from peripheral blood using Ficoll-Hypaque density gradient centrifugation and then cryopreserved in liquid nitrogen.

The material sequenced was PBMCs. In this chain, TRBV9 is recombined with TRBJ1-2, with TRBD1 as a weak D call on 5 bases. The clonotype was recovered from a man aged 25 to 40 with multiple sclerosis. CDR3 region: CASSPQTDLVYGYTF. The DNA is TGTGCCAGCAGCCCCCAGACAGACCTGGTCTATGGCTACACCTTC.